Below are 4 T cell receptor beta chains sequenced from a single sample in a study of OX40 agonist ivuxolimab in advanced cancers. Method: immunoSEQ multiplex PCR; TCRdb's copy keeps in-frame clones and lacks some. The data show just over 50,000 clones, over 65% seen once. Sequences were derived from CD4+ or CD8+ T cells sorted from blood, sampled in a trial of the OX40 agonist ivuxolimab. The receptors come from an adult with an advanced solid tumor such as melanoma, head and neck, liver or kidney cancer.

V gene TRBV5-1 combines with J gene TRBJ2-1, with D unresolved. Germline values: CDR1 SGHRS, CDR2 YFSETQ. The CDR3 runs to 11 residues. The V gene lost 7 bases and the J gene lost 4 bases, with 6 bases spanning the gap. CDR3 coding DNA: TGCGCCAGCTTGGGATACAATGAGCAGTTCTTC. Amino acids: CASLGYNEQFF. The whole variable domain, remainder taken from reference TRBV5-1 and TRBJ2-1, is KAGVTQTPRYLIKTRGQQVTLSCSPISGHRSVSWYQQTPGQGLQFLFEYFSETQRNKGNFPGRFSGRQFSNSRSEMNVSTLELGDSALYLCASLGYNEQFFGPGTRLTVL.

This clone is a singleton in its sample. The chain links TRBV6-6 to TRBJ1-4, with D maybe TRBD1 (6 bases). The CDR3 covers 13 residues. Per the germline V gene, CDR1 is MNHNY and CDR2 is SVGAGI (reference sequence). The V end lost 5 bases, the J end lost 8 bases, and 12 bases lay between the germline ends. This CDR3 reads CASSKHRDEKLFF. In DNA form, the CDR3 reads TGTGCCAGCAGTAAACACAGGGACGAAAAACTGTTTTTT.

CDR3 sequence reads: CASSRQGADEQYF. The CDR3 DNA reads TGTGCCAGCAGCCGACAGGGGGCGGACGAGCAGTACTTC. J is TRBJ2-7 and V is TRBV5-4, with 10 bases lining up with TRBD1. In germline, CDR1 is SGHNT, CDR2 YYREEE (reference sequence). Trimming at V came to 4 bases and at J to 5 bases, leaving 3 bases not matched to a gene. The CDR3 is 13 residues long.

V is TRBV10-3 and J is TRBJ2-7; 9 nucleotides match TRBD1. Germline trimming cut 10 bases from V and 6 bases from J; bases unmatched to any gene: 10. The CDR3 totals 13 residues. Germline loops: CDR1 ENHRY, CDR2 SYGVKD. The CDR3, as DNA: TGTGCCACTCTACAGGGGGCGATTGGCGAGCAGTACTTC. This sequence encodes CATLQGAIGEQYF.